This TCR beta chain was obtained from a study of T cell responses to AZD1222 COVID-19 vaccine. Clones were sequenced by immunoSEQ multiplex PCR, and TCRdb holds only the in-frame ones, with some missing. The sample includes nearly 110,000 clones, roughly 90% of them seen just once. The CDR3 totals 13 residues. V lost 3 bases to trimming and J lost 6 bases, with 11 bases between them. The sample here was peripheral blood, taken on day 0 of AZD1222 vaccination. The TCR originated in an adult in good health. This chain joins TRBV12-3 or TRBV12-4 and TRBJ1-2; a possible D gene is TRBD1 (5 bases). CDR3 amino acids: CASSLGEGNGYTF. The CDR3 nucleotides read TGTGCCAGCAGTTTGGGGGAAGGGAATGGCTACACCTTC.